Each of the 29 T cell receptor beta chains below was sequenced from the same sample in a study of post-analysis software for immune sequencing data. Libraries were made from TCR beta cDNA, and they carried unique molecular identifiers. TCRdb passed the PCR reads through MiXCR, listing each CDR3 protein once. Of about 570,000 distinct CDR3 sequences in the sample, approximately 31% were seen once. Notes on the study in general: Patients carried five TRBV segments more frequently than controls did, and TRBV5-6, TRBV5-1 and TRBV20-1 were among them.

For these receptors, no antigen is known. The sequencing sample was made of blood. The receptor set was obtained from a girl under 18 with multiple sclerosis.

The sample holds a few counts of this clonotype. The gene calls are TRBV12-3 or TRBV12-4 and TRBJ1-1; no definite D call. V shed 5 bases and J shed 4 bases, with 8 bases lying between them. The CDR3 extends over 12 amino acids. In DNA, the CDR3 is TGTGCCAGCAGTCCGTCCCCCACTGAAGCTTTCTTT. Protein sequence: CASSPSPTEAFF.

This clonotype was detected only a few times. The genes are TRBV5-1 and TRBJ2-7, with D unresolved. Gene TRBJ2-5 matches the end of the DNA better, so the J call may be wrong. The CDR3 contains 15 residues. Per germline, CDR1 SGHRS and CDR2 YFSETQ. CDR3 bases: TGCGCCAGCAGCTTGGTGGGTTCAGCTGGAGAGACCCAGTACTTC. Protein product: CASSLVGSAGETQYF.

The chain employs TRBV6-5 and TRBJ2-4, with TRBD1 as a possible D gene (6 bases). Near its end, the DNA agrees better with TRBJ2-5, so the J call may be wrong. This CDR3 has 15 amino acids. CDR1 MNHEY and CDR2 SVGAGI come from the germline V gene. The CDR3 nucleotides read TGTGCCAGCAGTTACAATCCCGGGACACCTGAGACCCAGTACTTC. Protein product: CASSYNPGTPETQYF.

This clonotype occurred a few times. The V gene is TRBV6-1, the J gene TRBJ1-5; a possible D gene is TRBD1 (5 bases). CDR3 size: 13 residues. With 4 bases removed from V and 9 bases from J, the gap between germline ends came to 13 bases. Germline CDR1 MNHNS, CDR2 SASEGT. The CDR3 DNA reads TGTGCCAGCAGTGGGGACGGGCTTGGGCCCCAGCATTTT. This gives the protein CASSGDGLGPQHF.

The gene calls are TRBV27 and TRBJ1-2; D uncertain. The V gene lost 0 bases and the J gene lost 3 bases, with 8 bases spanning the gap. CDR3 length equals 14 residues. Germline V gene sequence: CDR1 MNHEY, CDR2 SMNVEV (reference sequence). The CDR3 spells CASSLSPGYYGYTF. Written as DNA, the CDR3 is TGTGCCAGCAGTTTATCACCGGGATACTATGGCTACACCTTC.

The chain uses TRBV5-5 and TRBJ2-5; D is ambiguous. V was pared by 3 bases and J by 2 bases, with 11 bases between. Germline V gene data show CDR1 as SGHKS and CDR2 as YYEKEE (reference sequence). The CDR3 runs to 14 residues. CDR3 DNA sequence: TGTGCCAGCAGCTGGGAAGGGATGCAAGAGACCCAGTACTTC. Translated: CASSWEGMQETQYF.

This clonotype has a handful of counts. J is TRBJ1-2 and V is TRBV7-2; possibly TRBD1 for D (5 bases). Germline CDR1 is SGHTA and CDR2 is FQGNSA. This CDR3 has 16 residues. V was trimmed by 0 bases and J by 6 bases, leaving 17 bases between them. Here the CDR3 DNA reads TGTGCCAGCAGCTTAGCTCCGGGACTCACCCATAATGGCTACACCTTC. Translated, it gives CASSLAPGLTHNGYTF.

The genes are TRBV3-1 and TRBJ2-5; TRBD2 aligns across 11 bases. V lost 4 bases and J lost 2; bases outside the gene matches: 3. Germline assignment: CDR1 LGHDT and CDR2 YNNKEL (reference sequence). This CDR3 region has 15 residues. The CDR3 DNA sequence: TGTGCCAGCAGCCGCACTAGCGGGGGACAAGAGACCCAGTACTTC. Protein: CASSRTSGGQETQYF.

The gene calls are TRBV7-6 and TRBJ2-1; D unresolved. Trimming removed 1 base at V and 5 bases at J, with 12 bases between. This CDR3 spans 15 amino acids. Germline CDR1 reads SGHVS; CDR2 reads FNYEAQ. Here the CDR3 reads CASSLVVGSNNEQFF. CDR3 nucleotides: TGTGCCAGCAGCTTAGTAGTGGGGTCCAACAATGAGCAGTTCTTC.

The sample holds many counts of this clonotype. This CDR3 reads CATSEEETQYF. Written as DNA, the CDR3 is TGTGCCACCAGTGAAGAAGAGACCCAGTACTTC. The rearrangement joins TRBV24-1 to TRBJ2-5; no firm D call. Germline V gene lookup returns CDR1 KGHDR and CDR2 SFDVKD. The V and J ends lost 4 bases and 3 bases respectively, with 2 bases between them. The CDR3 sequence is 11 residues long.

The rearrangement uses TRBV5-1 and TRBJ1-1; D call uncertain. This CDR3 comprises 14 residues. V was clipped by 6 bases and J by 1 base, with 13 bases between them. Germline V lookup: CDR1 SGHRS, CDR2 YFSETQ. The CDR3 loop reads CASTEGPGNTEAFF. The CDR3 DNA sequence: TGCGCCAGCACGGAAGGACCTGGGAACACTGAAGCTTTCTTT. The full variable domain, its missing parts supplied by reference TRBV5-1 and TRBJ1-1, is KAGVTQTPRYLIKTRGQQVTLSCSPISGHRSVSWYQQTPGQGLQFLFEYFSETQRNKGNFPGRFSGRQFSNSRSEMNVSTLELGDSALYLCASTEGPGNTEAFFGQGTRLTVV.

The rearrangement links TRBV4-1 to TRBJ1-3; 12 nucleotides agree with TRBD1. There are 18 residues in the CDR3. Trimming removed 3 bases from V and 0 bases from J; junction bases left unmatched: 6. Germline V gene lookup returns CDR1 MGHRA and CDR2 YSYEKL. The CDR3 region has the DNA TGCGCCAGCAGCCAGGGGACAGGGGGCCGGAGCTCTGGAAACACCATATATTTT. It specifies CASSQGTGGRSSGNTIYF.

The chain couples TRBV7-9 to TRBJ2-7; 7 bases are a match to TRBD1. Trimming removed 5 bases from V and 5 bases from J; junction bases left unmatched: 12. The germline gives CDR1 SEHNR, CDR2 FQNEAQ (reference sequence). There are 15 residues in the CDR3. For the CDR3, the DNA is TGTGCCAGCAGCCCGCCCGGGACAGCTCTCGACGAGCAGTACTTC. Translated: CASSPPGTALDEQYF.

The rearrangement uses TRBV20-1 and TRBJ1-4; 8 nucleotides match TRBD1. Trimming took 8 bases from V and 5 from J; bases not matched to a gene: 7. Germline V gene lookup returns CDR1 DFQATT and CDR2 SNEGSKA (reference sequence). CDR3 size: 13 residues. DNA for the CDR3: TGCAGTCCCGACAGGGGAACAAATGAAAAACTGTTTTTT. The encoded protein is CSPDRGTNEKLFF.

The chain uses TRBV15 and TRBJ2-5, with 9 bases fitting TRBD1. CDR1 LNHNV and CDR2 YYDKDF come from the germline V gene (reference sequence). The CDR3 has 17 residues. The V and J ends lost 0 bases and 11 bases, in that order; junction bases with no gene match: 16. The CDR3 nucleotides are TGTGCCACCAGCAGAGATTCAGGACAGGGGTCCTCCTACAAGCAGTACTTC. Its translation is CATSRDSGQGSSYKQYF.

In this sample, this clonotype turned up many times. The rearrangement links TRBV29-1 to TRBJ2-5; D possibly corresponds to TRBD1 (6 bases). V gave up 6 bases and J gave up 2 bases, with 16 bases separating them. The V gene's germline CDR1 is SQVTM and CDR2 ANQGSEA. CDR3 size: 14 residues. CDR3: CSVAGLQGQETQYF. Here the CDR3 DNA reads TGCAGCGTGGCCGGTTTACAGGGTCAAGAGACCCAGTACTTC.

As for this clonotype: Being one base from a much bigger clone, this may be a read error. V and J are TRBV20-1 and TRBJ2-7; the D gene is possibly TRBD1 (6 bases). Germline V CDR1 and CDR2: DFQATT, SNEGSKA (reference sequence). This CDR3 has 13 residues. V was trimmed by 2 bases and J by 7 bases, leaving 15 bases between them. The DNA for the CDR3 is TGCAGTGCTAGATGGCAGGGGATAGGTGAGCAGTACTTC. This sequence encodes CSARWQGIGEQYF.

The table lists this clonotype with a few counts. The V gene is TRBV5-1, the J gene TRBJ2-5; 9 bases fit TRBD2. Germline lookup yields CDR1 SGHRS and CDR2 YFSETQ. The CDR3 is 15 residues long. The V segment lost 4 bases and the J segment 3 bases; nucleotides outside the gene matches: 7. The CDR3 DNA sequence: TGCGCCAGCAGCATCGGACTAGCGAGGGAAGAGACCCAGTACTTC. It is translated as CASSIGLAREETQYF.

The V gene is TRBV3-1, the J gene TRBJ2-1; D is ambiguous. Trimming left V 0 bases short and J 4 bases short, with 10 bases between. Germline CDR1 and CDR2: LGHDT and YNNKEL (reference sequence). The length of the CDR3 is 15 residues. The CDR3 DNA reads TGTGCCAGCAGCCAAGATCTGCCTAGGTACAATGAGCAGTTCTTC. It yields the protein CASSQDLPRYNEQFF.

The J gene is TRBJ1-2, the V gene TRBV6-5; TRBD1 matches at 8 bases. The V segment lost 2 bases and the J segment 4 bases; nucleotides outside the gene matches: 6. The CDR3 contains 15 residues. Per the germline V gene, CDR1 is MNHEY and CDR2 is SVGAGI. CDR3 coding DNA: TGTGCCAGCAGTTACCAGACAGGGGCGGTCTATGGCTACACCTTC. Its protein is CASSYQTGAVYGYTF.

Only a few counts were recorded for this clonotype. The chain employs TRBV20-1 and TRBJ2-3, with 8 bases lining up with TRBD1. V lost 1 base and J lost 1; bases outside the gene matches: 4. Germline V CDR1 and CDR2: DFQATT, SNEGSKA (reference sequence). The length of the CDR3 is 15 residues. CDR3 region: CSARVEQGGTDTQYF. DNA for the CDR3: TGCAGTGCTAGAGTTGAACAGGGGGGCACAGATACGCAGTATTTT.

The rearrangement uses TRBV18 and TRBJ2-7; D possibly matches TRBD1 or TRBD2 (6 bases each). Trimming removed 4 bases from V and 7 bases from J, with 26 bases in between. CDR1 KGHSH and CDR2 LQKENI come from the germline V gene. This CDR3 region has 17 residues. The CDR3 region is CASSLPGAFAGYNEQYF. The CDR3 coding sequence is TGTGCCAGCTCACTCCCGGGGGCCTTCGCTGGATACAATGAGCAGTACTTC.

This sequence joins TRBV5-1 and TRBJ2-5; D gene unclear. The J call could be wrong; TRBJ2-7 is a better fit for the DNA end. Germline lookup yields CDR1 SGHRS and CDR2 YFSETQ. The CDR3 extends over 13 amino acids. Written as DNA, the CDR3 is TGCGCCACCTATACCTTAGGGACCTACGAGCAGTACTTC. This sequence encodes CATYTLGTYEQYF.

This clonotype was seen just once. This may arise from a read error, as a much more abundant clone is one base away. Written as DNA, the CDR3 is TGTGCCAGCAGCCCCGGGACAGGGGGCTGCGAGCAGTACTTC. Protein sequence: CASSPGTGGCEQYF. This chain connects TRBV3-1 to TRBJ2-7; 12 positions agree with TRBD1. Germline lookup yields CDR1 LGHDT and CDR2 YNNKEL (reference sequence). Trimming took 4 bases from V and 6 from J; bases not matched to a gene: 4. The CDR3 runs to 14 residues.

This sequence joins TRBV10-3 and TRBJ2-5; 9 bases fit TRBD1. Germline V lookup: CDR1 ENHRY, CDR2 SYGVKD. The CDR3 runs to 13 residues. After removal of 6 bases from V and 2 bases from J, the junction contained 1 base not matched to a gene. The CDR3 is CAIRGQGQETQYF. The CDR3, as DNA: TGTGCCATCAGGGGACAGGGACAAGAGACCCAGTACTTC.

The table lists this clonotype with a few counts. This chain links TRBV5-5 with TRBJ2-3; unclear D gene. CDR3 length: 14 residues. V was shortened by 6 bases and J by 6 bases, with 17 bases between the two germline ends. From germline, CDR1 is SGHKS and CDR2 YYEKEE (reference sequence). In DNA, the CDR3 is TGTGCCAGCATGCTTAGGCCGTTAAGGGATACGCAGTATTTT. Translated: CASMLRPLRDTQYF. Together with reference TRBV5-5 and TRBJ2-3, the CDR3 gives the full variable domain: DAGVTQSPTHLIKTRGQQVTLRCSPISGHKSVSWYQQVLGQGPQFIFQYYEKEERGRGNFPDRFSARQFPNYSSELNVNALLLGDSALYLCASMLRPLRDTQYFGPGTRLTVL.

This clonotype was observed a few times. The chain recombines TRBV29-1 with TRBJ2-7; 12 bases are a match to TRBD2. The CDR3 loop spans 16 amino acids. The germline V gene has CDR1 SQVTM and CDR2 ANQGSEA. V dropped 4 bases and J dropped 2; count of bases not matched to a gene: 9. The CDR3 protein is CSVGSFLAGGPYEQYF. CDR3 sequence (DNA): TGCAGCGTTGGCAGTTTTCTAGCGGGGGGGCCCTACGAGCAGTACTTC.

J is TRBJ2-3 and V is TRBV10-2; 8 bases fit TRBD2. Germline CDR1 and CDR2: WSHSY and SAAADI. The CDR3 is 13 residues long. V gave up 8 bases and J gave up 2 bases; unmatched junction bases: 3. CDR3: CASLSGDTDTQYF. The CDR3, as DNA: TGCGCCAGCCTTAGCGGGGACACAGATACGCAGTATTTT.

This clonotype occurred once. The conserved phenylalanine or tryptophan is not found at the CDR3 terminus, so this likely reflects a read error. The J gene is TRBJ2-1, the V gene TRBV18; 8 bases are a match to TRBD2. Germline V gene data show CDR1 as KGHSH and CDR2 as LQKENI. This CDR3 contains 22 residues. With 1 base clipped from V and 0 bases from J, the junction kept 20 bases outside the gene matches. The CDR3 loop is CASSPRRLAGGHPPSSYNEQFC. CDR3 DNA: TGTGCCAGCTCACCACGTCGATTGGCGGGGGGCCACCCCCCCAGCTCCTACAATGAGCAGTTCTGC.